The 28 T cell receptor beta chains reported below all come from one sample, sequenced in a study of identical twins. A single record per CDR3 protein comes from TCRdb applying MiXCR to the 5' RACE reads. The profile covers about 690,000 distinct CDR3 sequences, with over 5% appearing a single time and around 1.7% taken by the ten largest. Sequences were obtained from naive T cells sorted from blood. Receptor source: a man between 18 and 29 years old in good health.

This clonotype has ten or more counts. This chain links TRBV6-5 with TRBJ2-2, with 8 nucleotides matching TRBD2. The J segment lost 5 bases and the V segment lost 0 bases, leaving 8 bases of the junction unmatched. This CDR3 is built from 17 residues. The germline CDR1 and CDR2 sequences are MNHEY and SVGAGI. This CDR3 is CASSYSRREVGTGELFF. CDR3 nucleotide sequence: TGTGCCAGCAGTTACTCGCGGCGGGAGGTGGGGACCGGGGAGCTGTTTTTT.

This clonotype was found once. The chain uses TRBV2 and TRBJ2-7; a weak D match, TRBD2 (6 bases). This CDR3 comprises 13 residues. CDR1 SNHLY and CDR2 FYNNEI come from the germline V gene. The ends were cut back, 4 bases at V and 6 bases at J, with 13 bases in the middle. CDR3 in DNA: TGTGCCAGCAGTGGGAGGGGCCGCGTCGAGCAGTACGTC. It is translated as CASSGRGRVEQYV.

This clonotype turned up a few times. The rearrangement links TRBV19 to TRBJ2-1; D is unclear. V lost 9 bases, J lost 0 bases, and 15 bases lay in between. CDR1 is LNHDA, CDR2 SQIVND, per germline (reference sequence). This CDR3 spans 15 amino acids. CDR3 loop: CASRRRSDSYNEQFF. In nucleotides, the CDR3 is TGTGCCAGCCGAAGACGGTCCGACTCCTACAATGAGCAGTTCTTC.

This chain uses TRBV10-3 with TRBJ2-1, with TRBD2 identical over 8 bases. With V trimmed by 0 bases and J by 9 bases, 7 bases remained unmatched. CDR3 length equals 15 residues. Germline CDR1 reads ENHRY; CDR2 reads SYGVKD. The CDR3 bases are TGTGCCATCAGTGAGTCGGCGAGTAGCGGGACTGAGCAGTTCTTC. This sequence encodes CAISESASSGTEQFF.

This clonotype was detected many times. The chain employs TRBV27 and TRBJ2-1; D remains ambiguous. V was shortened by 4 bases and J by 3 bases, with 16 bases between the two germline ends. The CDR3 has 16 residues. Germline values: CDR1 MNHEY, CDR2 SMNVEV (reference sequence). The CDR3 is CASSSPARTSYNEQFF. The CDR3 nucleotides are TGTGCCAGCAGTTCACCGGCTCGGACGAGCTACAATGAGCAGTTCTTC.

This clonotype has ten or more counts. This chain joins TRBV20-1 and TRBJ2-3; TRBD1 matches 7 bases. This CDR3 is built from 15 residues. The junction had 12 bases not matched to a gene; V was cut back by 5 bases and J by 4 bases. Per germline, CDR1 DFQATT and CDR2 SNEGSKA (reference sequence). This CDR3 is CSARDRRTPADTQYF. As DNA, the CDR3 is TGCAGTGCTCGGGACAGAAGAACCCCAGCAGATACGCAGTATTTT.

Only one count was recorded for this clonotype. Just one base apart from a much larger clone, this may be a read error. The V call is TRBV12-3 or TRBV12-4, the J call TRBJ2-1; 8 bases are shared with TRBD2. The V segment lost 0 bases and the J segment 5 bases; nucleotides outside the gene matches: 3. CDR3 length: 15 amino acids. CDR3 DNA: TGTGCCAGCAGTTTAGCCGAACTAGCGGACAATGAGCAGTTCTTC. It translates to CASSLAELADNEQFF.

In its sample, this clonotype was seen many times. The gene calls are TRBV29-1 and TRBJ2-5; the D gene could be TRBD1 or TRBD2 (5 bases each). CDR3 size: 14 residues. Trimming pared 3 bases from V and 5 bases from J, leaving 16 bases between. Germline lookup yields CDR1 SQVTM and CDR2 ANQGSEA. CDR3 bases: TGCAGCGTTGACCGGAGGTGGGGACGGGAGACCCAGTACTTC. Translating it yields CSVDRRWGRETQYF.

This clonotype has just a few counts. The chain recombines TRBV11-3 with TRBJ2-1, with unresolved D. The CDR3 has 17 residues. Trimming removed 1 base from V and 0 bases from J, with 13 bases in between. Germline assignment: CDR1 SGHNT and CDR2 YENEEA. The chain's CDR3 is CASSLGRNPISYNEQFF. The CDR3 region has the DNA TGTGCCAGCAGCTTAGGGCGGAATCCAATCTCCTACAATGAGCAGTTCTTC.

A few counts support this clonotype. The rearrangement links TRBV5-1 to TRBJ2-3; 8 bases map to TRBD2. V was clipped by 4 bases and J by 0 bases; unmatched bases: 10. In germline, CDR1 is SGHRS, CDR2 YFSETQ. The CDR3 totals 17 residues. In DNA form, the CDR3 reads TGCGCCAGCAGCCCCCTACTAGCGGCCGCTAGCACAGATACGCAGTATTTT. It yields the protein CASSPLLAAASTDTQYF.

There are a few counts of this clonotype. The rearrangement links TRBV6-1 to TRBJ1-2; tentatively, D is TRBD1 (6 bases). The CDR3 has 11 residues. Germline CDR1 MNHNS, CDR2 SASEGT. Trimming stripped 6 bases from V and 8 bases from J, with 10 bases between. CDR3 bases: TGTGCCAGCAGGGGGGCTCAGGGCTACACCTTC. Translated: CASRGAQGYTF.

The gene calls are TRBV6-2 or TRBV6-3 and TRBJ2-2, with unresolved D. The V and J ends lost 5 bases and 1 base respectively, with 8 bases between them. CDR1 and CDR2 from the germline V gene are MNHEY and SVGEGT. The CDR3 is 14 residues long. CDR3 nucleotides: TGTGCCAGCAGTGCCATAAAGAACACCGGGGAGCTGTTTTTT. The encoded protein is CASSAIKNTGELFF.

Only a few counts were recorded for this clonotype. This rearrangement joins TRBV24-1 to TRBJ2-7, with 10 bases matching TRBD2. The V and J ends lost 4 bases and 8 bases, in that order; junction bases with no gene match: 10. This CDR3 is built from 15 residues. CDR1 and CDR2 (germline): KGHDR, SFDVKD. The CDR3 loop reads CATSEANVGLAQQYF. CDR3 nucleotide sequence: TGTGCCACCAGTGAGGCTAACGTGGGACTAGCGCAGCAGTACTTC.

This clonotype occurred a few times. The gene calls are TRBV20-1 and TRBJ1-1; TRBD1 might be the D (5 bases). The germline V and J ends were trimmed by 0 bases and 7 bases, with 15 bases remaining between them. This CDR3 is built from 14 residues. Germline V lookup: CDR1 DFQATT, CDR2 SNEGSKA (reference sequence). CDR3 nucleotides: TGCAGTGCTAGAGATTTCGCATCGGGGGTTGAAGCTTTCTTT. This gives the protein CSARDFASGVEAFF.

This sequence joins TRBV25-1 and TRBJ2-7; 8 bases match TRBD2. CDR3 length equals 13 residues. Germline CDR1 and CDR2: MGHDK and SYGVNS. Losses at the gene ends were 4 bases for V and 4 bases for J; bases not matched to a gene: 3. DNA for the CDR3: TGTGCCAGCAGTGCGGGAGGGATTTACGAGCAGTACTTC. It yields the protein CASSAGGIYEQYF.

This clonotype showed up just a few times. The V call is TRBV29-1, the J call TRBJ1-2, with D perhaps TRBD1 (6 bases). Germline V gene lookup returns CDR1 SQVTM and CDR2 ANQGSEA. CDR3 length equals 12 residues. CDR3 in amino acids: CSTPGERHGYTF. CDR3 in DNA: TGCAGTACCCCAGGGGAAAGACACGGCTACACCTTC.

This clonotype was found a few times. This chain uses TRBV4-1 with TRBJ1-4; D is unclear. CDR3 length: 16 residues. Trimming cost V 0 bases and J 7 bases, with 15 bases left between them. Germline lookup yields CDR1 MGHRA and CDR2 YSYEKL. The CDR3 nucleotides read TGCGCCAGCAGCCAAGATCCCCCGGGCAATGGTGAAAAACTGTTTTTT. It specifies CASSQDPPGNGEKLFF.

This clonotype was seen only a few times. V gene TRBV28 combines with J gene TRBJ1-1; TRBD1 is a possible D gene (6 bases). The germline V gene has CDR1 MDHEN and CDR2 SYDVKM. V was shortened by 11 bases and J by 0 bases, with 13 bases between the two germline ends. The CDR3 loop spans 13 amino acids. CDR3 in amino acids: CAALGHLNTEAFF. In DNA, the CDR3 is TGTGCCGCATTGGGACATTTGAACACTGAAGCTTTCTTT.

This clonotype has at least ten counts. The J gene is TRBJ2-5, the V gene TRBV9, with 8 bases matching TRBD2. The germline CDR1 and CDR2 sequences are SGDLS and YYNGEE. V lost 0 bases and J lost 2; bases outside the gene matches: 3. CDR3 size: 15 residues. As DNA, the CDR3 is TGTGCCAGCAGCGTAGAGCGGGAGCCGCAAGAGACCCAGTACTTC. Its protein product is CASSVEREPQETQYF. The full variable domain, rest sourced from reference TRBV9 and TRBJ2-5, is DSGVTQTPKHLITATGQRVTLRCSPRSGDLSVYWYQQSLDQGLQFLIQYYNGEERAKGNILERFSAQQFPDLHSELNLSSLELGDSALYFCASSVEREPQETQYFGPGTRLLVL.

At least ten counts were recorded for this clonotype. The CDR3 DNA is TGCGCCAGCAGCCAAGTTATCGGCGAGATAGCTGCAGATACGCAGTATTTT. It codes for CASSQVIGEIAADTQYF. The rearrangement links TRBV4-1 to TRBJ2-3; D is unclear. V was clipped by 1 base and J by 4 bases, with 18 bases between them. Looked up from germline, CDR1 is MGHRA and CDR2 is YSYEKL. This CDR3 spans 17 amino acids.

This clonotype showed up many times. The V gene is TRBV11-2, the J gene TRBJ2-1; 14 bases agree with TRBD2. With 4 bases clipped from V and 9 bases from J, the junction kept 5 bases outside the gene matches. This CDR3 contains 15 residues. CDR1 SGHAT and CDR2 FQNNGV come from the germline V gene. The CDR3 nucleotides are TGTGCCAGCAGCTCGGGACTAGCGGGAGTCTTTGAGCAGTTCTTC. This codes for CASSSGLAGVFEQFF.

This clonotype has at least ten counts. The chain carries TRBV12-3 or TRBV12-4 and TRBJ1-6; 9 bases align to TRBD1. With V trimmed by 3 bases and J by 0 bases, 15 bases remained unmatched. This CDR3 has 21 residues. The CDR3 nucleotides read TGTGCCAGCAGTTTCACCCGGGACAGGGCCTCCTTAAGCTCCTATAATTCACCCCTCCACTTT. Amino acids: CASSFTRDRASLSSYNSPLHF.

The table lists this clonotype with a few counts. V is TRBV7-3 and J is TRBJ2-2; 7 nucleotides align to TRBD2. CDR3 length: 15 amino acids. Trimming cost V 5 bases and J 5 bases; bases outside gene matches: 8. CDR1 SGHTA and CDR2 FQGTGA come from the germline V gene. The CDR3 DNA reads as TGTGCCAGCAGCCCCCGGGACTATGAGACCGGGGAGCTGTTTTTT. Its protein is CASSPRDYETGELFF.

The chain uses TRBV4-3 and TRBJ2-7; D might be TRBD2 (6 bases). The CDR3 length is 13 residues. Trimming pared 2 bases from V and 3 bases from J, leaving 8 bases between. In germline, CDR1 is LGHNA, CDR2 YSLEER. CDR3 bases: TGCGCCAGCAGCCAAACGACTAGCTACGAGCAGTACTTC. Translated: CASSQTTSYEQYF.

This clonotype showed up just a few times. The chain couples TRBV5-1 to TRBJ2-7, with D perhaps matching TRBD2 (6 bases). Germline values: CDR1 SGHRS, CDR2 YFSETQ. V lost 5 bases to trimming and J lost 4 bases, with 16 bases between them. This CDR3 contains 14 residues. This chain's CDR3 is CASRRSGDPYEQYF. CDR3 DNA: TGCGCCAGCAGGCGGTCGGGAGACCCATACGAGCAGTACTTC. The complete variable domain, with remaining parts taken from reference TRBV5-1 and TRBJ2-7, reads KAGVTQTPRYLIKTRGQQVTLSCSPISGHRSVSWYQQTPGQGLQFLFEYFSETQRNKGNFPGRFSGRQFSNSRSEMNVSTLELGDSALYLCASRRSGDPYEQYFGPGTRLTVT.

This clonotype came up many times. The chain is built from TRBV2 and TRBJ2-2; D is unresolved. Germline V CDR1 and CDR2: SNHLY, FYNNEI. There are 13 residues in the CDR3. V was cut by 7 bases and J by 5 bases, with 11 bases left in between. CDR3 sequence reads: CASTVSRTGELFF. Here the CDR3 DNA reads TGTGCCAGCACGGTATCACGGACCGGGGAGCTGTTTTTT.

This clonotype was found a few times. The V call is TRBV20-1, the J call TRBJ1-5; perhaps TRBD1 as D (5 bases). The germline V and J ends were trimmed by 3 bases and 3 bases, with 9 bases remaining between them. In germline, CDR1 is DFQATT, CDR2 SNEGSKA (reference sequence). The CDR3 sequence is 13 residues long. This chain's CDR3 is CSASLGDNQPQHF. As DNA, the CDR3 is TGCAGTGCTAGCTTGGGGGACAATCAGCCCCAGCATTTT.

The chain employs TRBV24-1 and TRBJ1-6, with D unclear. V gave up 3 bases and J gave up 7 bases, with 12 bases separating them. Germline CDR1 is KGHDR and CDR2 is SFDVKD. The CDR3 is 15 residues long. CDR3: CATSDGVAGNSPLHF. The CDR3 region has the DNA TGTGCCACCAGTGATGGCGTGGCAGGCAATTCACCCCTCCACTTT.